This section outlines one TCR beta chain sequence together with its context. The clone's antigen remains unknown. No per-base quality is available; no much larger clone lies one base away. The data belong to a study of blood T cell repertoires in COVID-19 (dated by TCRdb to 2018 to 2021). Regarding the research as a whole: Samples from collaborators originated in the United States, Italy and Spain and spanned both the acute and convalescent phases of COVID-19. The prospective study material was composed of cDNA or gDNA derived from T cells, B-cell-depleted T cells, or PBMCs. The dataset comprised deeply sampled blood TCRbeta repertoires from subjects exposed to, actively infected with, or recovered from COVID-19. The repertoires were released in a freely available public database meant as a resource for research on the immune response to SARS-CoV-2. Samples were obtained from the ongoing ImmuneRACE study (first 160 participants) and from over 1,000 subjects provided by 6 global collaborators. A de-identified subject ID, COVID-19 status, age in years and sex were almost always included in the sample metadata. Where available, HLA class I and class II types were taken from metadata supplied by the sample provider and were not determined by assay-based typing.

Counted from cysteine to phenylalanine, this CDR3 has 16 amino acids. Solely the CDR3 DNA is kept, with 48 bases framed from the first base. Trimming at the junction amounts to 1 base on V and 6 bases on J, and the germline ends lie 15 bases apart. Looking up the germline V gene yields CDR1 SGHAT and CDR2 FQNNGV. The collaborating institutions used their own protocols to collect whole blood in K2EDTA tubes. For TCRbeta analysis, collaborators shipped samples in one of three forms: frozen whole blood, isolated PBMCs, or DNA extracted from either of those sample types. Paper-wide results and their limitations: Clinical and demographic metadata were provided uncurated, with the amount varying by source and participant.

TCRbeta CDR3 regions were amplified from genomic DNA by means of the immunoSEQ Assay, a bias-controlled multiplex PCR. On the authors' methods: Within the assay, amplification of reference gene primers was used to estimate how many nucleated cells each sample contained. Sequence reads were collapsed and filtered to measure the absolute abundance of every unique TCRbeta CDR3 rearrangement. For each sample, productive Simpson clonality was calculated by taking the square root of Simpson's diversity index across productive rearrangements. In its TCRdb copy, this immuneACCESS table keeps in-frame sequences only and misses some clones. Where compared with another copy, unresolved V genes explain less than half of these, and the others have no known cause. V and J calls and clone size are those listed in that table; D and trimming were worked out from the DNA. This sample holds around 200,000 clones; about four fifths were observed only once. The ten largest clonotypes hold less than 3% of the sample.

The sequenced material came from peripheral blood. The receptor comes from a man in his forties or fifties with active or convalescent COVID-19. Recombination joined TRBV11-2 with TRBJ1-4, and TRBD1 may be the D gene, going by 5 matching bases. The CDR3 sequence is CASSLGQGFQDEKLFF. The nucleotide sequence is TGTGCCAGCAGCTTAGGGCAGGGTTTTCAGGATGAAAAACTGTTTTTT.